The 6 T cell receptor beta chains listed next were all sequenced from one sample in a study of blood T cell repertoires in COVID-19. Libraries were prepared by immunoSEQ multiplex PCR; TCRdb keeps only in-frame clonotypes and omits some of them. The sample consists of approximately 21,000 clones, roughly 73% of them appearing once. The sequenced sample was peripheral blood. The receptors shown here come from a human donor in a cohort sampled during active or convalescent COVID-19.

The chain uses TRBV25-1 and TRBJ1-2; D is unresolved. The V end was cut by 6 bases, the J end by 9 bases, with 17 bases between. Germline CDR1 and CDR2: MGHDK and SYGVNS. This CDR3 has 13 amino acids. Here the CDR3 DNA reads TGTGCCAGCAGCTCCCACGGCGGGGAGAGCTACACCTTC. Translating it yields CASSSHGGESYTF.

This clone is a singleton in its sample. The rearrangement uses TRBV28 and TRBJ2-1, with 7 bases identical to TRBD1. The CDR3 totals 14 residues. Germline values: CDR1 MDHEN, CDR2 SYDVKM. With V trimmed by 2 bases and J by 10 bases, 8 bases remained unmatched. The CDR3 loop is CASSLRGQYREQFF. CDR3 coding DNA: TGTGCCAGCAGTTTAAGGGGACAGTACAGGGAGCAGTTCTTC.

The chain carries TRBV3-1 (or the pseudogene TRBV3-2) and TRBJ2-5; D is unresolved. The CDR3 is made up of 14 amino acids. CDR1 LGHDT and CDR2 YNNKEL come from the germline V gene (reference sequence). Trimming pared 4 bases from V and 1 base from J, leaving 10 bases between. The chain's CDR3 is CASSPLPFQETQYF. For the CDR3, the DNA is TGTGCCAGCAGCCCCCTACCCTTCCAAGAGACCCAGTACTTC.

The chain recombines TRBV7-2 with TRBJ2-7, with D maybe TRBD1 (6 bases). V was cut by 4 bases and J by 1 base, with 14 bases left in between. Germline CDR1 SGHTA, CDR2 FQGNSA. CDR3 size: 15 residues. Written as DNA, the CDR3 is TGTGCCAGCAGCTGGGGAAACAGGGTTTCCTACGAGCAGTACTTC. Its translation is CASSWGNRVSYEQYF.

This clone is deemed medium-sized. This chain connects TRBV18 to TRBJ1-1; perhaps TRBD1 as D (5 bases). Between the trimmed V and J ends, which lost 8 bases and 7 bases, there was a span of 14 bases. There are 12 residues in the CDR3. Germline values: CDR1 KGHSH, CDR2 LQKENI. CDR3 protein: CASLMGGNEAFF. As DNA, the CDR3 is TGTGCCAGCCTTATGGGGGGAAATGAAGCTTTCTTT.

The J gene is TRBJ2-3, the V gene TRBV4-3, with D possibly TRBD1 on 6 matching bases. This CDR3 is built from 16 residues. Trimming cost V 3 bases and J 2 bases, with 15 bases left between them. Germline V gene lookup returns CDR1 LGHNA and CDR2 YSLEER. In DNA, the CDR3 is TGCGCCAGCAGCCAGGGAGAAGGGGGTCTCACAGATACGCAGTATTTT. This sequence encodes CASSQGEGGLTDTQYF.